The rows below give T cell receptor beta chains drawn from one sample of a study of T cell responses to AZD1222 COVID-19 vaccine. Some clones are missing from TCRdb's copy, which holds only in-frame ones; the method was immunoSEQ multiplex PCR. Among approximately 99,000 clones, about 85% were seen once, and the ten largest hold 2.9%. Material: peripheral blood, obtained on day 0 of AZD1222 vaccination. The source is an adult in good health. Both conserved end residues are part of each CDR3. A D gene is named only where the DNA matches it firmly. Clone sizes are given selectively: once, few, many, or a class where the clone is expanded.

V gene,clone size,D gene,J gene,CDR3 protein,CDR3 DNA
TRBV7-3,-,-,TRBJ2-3,CASSLHILSFREPSSTDTQYF,TGTGCCAGCAGCTTACATATCTTGTCGTTCCGGGAACCCTCTAGCACAGATACGCAGTATTTT
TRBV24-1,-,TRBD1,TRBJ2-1,CATSDAGTGDINEQFF,TGTGCCACCAGTGATGCCGGGACAGGGGATATCAATGAGCAGTTCTTC
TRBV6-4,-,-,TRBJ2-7,CASSVGLGPSYEQYF,TGTGCCAGCTCGGTGGGACTCGGACCCTCCTACGAGCAGTACTTC
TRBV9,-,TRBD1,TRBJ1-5,CASSVGDRENQPQHF,TGTGCCAGCAGCGTAGGGGACAGGGAAAATCAGCCCCAGCATTTT
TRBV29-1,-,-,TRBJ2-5,CSLPPGSPVETQYF,TGCAGCTTACCACCGGGATCCCCCGTGGAGACCCAGTACTTC
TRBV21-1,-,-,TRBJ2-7,CASSLTGGTGCF,TGTGCCAGCAGCTTAACCGGGGGGACAGGGTGCTTC
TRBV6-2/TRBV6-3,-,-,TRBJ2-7,CASSYLRSEQYF,TGTGCCAGCAGTTACCTCCGGTCCGAGCAGTACTTC
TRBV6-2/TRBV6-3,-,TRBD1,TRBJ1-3,CASSPRDRGLKNTIYF,TGTGCCAGCAGTCCGAGGGACAGGGGGCTTAAAAACACCATATATTTT
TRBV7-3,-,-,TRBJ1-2,CASSLSSDGSYGYTF,TGTGCCAGCAGCTTATCCTCGGACGGCAGCTATGGCTACACCTTC
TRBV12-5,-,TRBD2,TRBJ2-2,CASATNIAGGLPTGELFF,TGTGCTAGTGCCACAAATATAGCGGGAGGGCTGCCCACCGGGGAGCTGTTTTTT
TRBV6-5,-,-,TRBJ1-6,CAISGSSNSPLHF,TGTGCCATCTCGGGGTCATCTAATTCACCCCTCCACTTT
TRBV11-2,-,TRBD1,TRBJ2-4,CASSPLQGPKNIQYF,TGTGCCAGCAGCCCCCTACAGGGGCCCAAAAACATTCAGTACTTC
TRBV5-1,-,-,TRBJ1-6,CASSLEGGKNSPLHF,TGCGCCAGCAGCTTGGAAGGGGGAAAGAATTCACCCCTCCACTTT
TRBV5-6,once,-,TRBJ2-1,CASSLAVKVRSYNEQFF,TGTGCCAGCAGCTTGGCCGTCAAAGTTCGCTCCTACAATGAGCAGTTCTTC
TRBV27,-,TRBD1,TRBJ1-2,CASRSLTSGTGGYGYTF,TGTGCCAGCAGATCTTTAACATCCGGGACAGGGGGGTATGGCTACACCTTC
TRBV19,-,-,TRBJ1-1,CASSIGGWNTEAFF,TGTGCCAGTAGTATTGGGGGTTGGAACACTGAAGCTTTCTTT
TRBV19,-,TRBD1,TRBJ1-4,CASRVRTGVEKLFF,TGTGCCAGCCGGGTGAGGACAGGGGTTGAAAAACTGTTTTTT
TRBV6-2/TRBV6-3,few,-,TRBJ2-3,CASSYGSGSTDTQYF,TGTGCCAGCAGTTACGGCAGCGGCTCCACAGATACGCAGTATTTT
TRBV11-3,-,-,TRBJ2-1,CASSLVGNNEQFF,TGTGCCAGCAGCTTAGTTGGGAACAATGAGCAGTTCTTC
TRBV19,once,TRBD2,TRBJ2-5,CASSIDGLAGVRETQYF,TGTGCCAGTAGTATAGATGGACTAGCGGGGGTCAGGGAGACCCAGTACTTC
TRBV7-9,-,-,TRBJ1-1,CASSLVEAFF,TGTGCCAGCAGCTTAGTAGAAGCTTTCTTT
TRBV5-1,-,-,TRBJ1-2,CASSLSGGGYTF,TGCGCCAGCAGCTTGTCCGGTGGTGGCTACACCTTC
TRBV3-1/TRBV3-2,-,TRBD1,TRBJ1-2,CASSLQTGQRYGYTF,TGTGCCAGCAGCCTACAGACAGGGCAACGTTATGGCTACACCTTC
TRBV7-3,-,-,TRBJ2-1,CASSPRRSHNNEQFF,TGTGCCAGCAGCCCACGCCGATCCCACAACAATGAGCAGTTCTTC
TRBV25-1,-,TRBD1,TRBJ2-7,CASCGTGQGGPPYEQYF,TGTGCCAGCTGTGGTACGGGACAGGGGGGCCCCCCCTACGAGCAGTACTTC
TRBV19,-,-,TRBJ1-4,CASSQTKATNEKLFF,TGTGCCAGTAGTCAAACGAAGGCAACTAATGAAAAACTGTTTTTT
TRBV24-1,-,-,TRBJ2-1,CATSPGQLSYNEQFF,TGTGCCACCAGTCCGGGACAACTATCCTACAATGAGCAGTTCTTC
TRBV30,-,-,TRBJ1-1,CAWSVLDGHGAFF,TGTGCCTGGAGTGTACTGGACGGTCATGGGGCTTTCTTT
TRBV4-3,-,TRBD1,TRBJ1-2,CASSQNFRDRGYPYGYTF,TGCGCCAGCAGCCAAAATTTTAGGGACAGGGGGTATCCCTATGGCTACACCTTC
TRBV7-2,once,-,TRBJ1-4,CASSSATNEKLFF,TGTGCCAGCAGCTCAGCAACTAATGAAAAACTGTTTTTT
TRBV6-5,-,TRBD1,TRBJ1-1,CASHRGLNTEAFF,TGTGCCAGCCACAGGGGCCTGAACACTGAAGCTTTCTTT
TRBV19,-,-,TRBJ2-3,CASSVGRPADTQYF,TGTGCCAGTAGTGTGGGACGCCCTGCAGATACGCAGTATTTT
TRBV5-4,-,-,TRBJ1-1,CASSLDDAAFF,TGTGCCAGCAGCCTGGATGATGCGGCTTTCTTT
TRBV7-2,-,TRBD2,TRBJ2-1,CASSQGLAGGAEQFF,TGTGCCAGCAGCCAGGGACTAGCGGGAGGGGCTGAGCAGTTCTTC
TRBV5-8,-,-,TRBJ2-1,CASSLRNEQFF,TGTGCCAGCAGCCTCCGCAATGAGCAGTTCTTC
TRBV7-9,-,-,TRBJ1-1,CASSLAEEAFF,TGTGCCAGCAGCTTAGCGGAGGAAGCTTTCTTT
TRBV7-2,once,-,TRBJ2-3,CASSLVPGLRTDTQYF,TGTGCCAGCAGCTTAGTTCCGGGACTGCGCACAGATACGCAGTATTTT
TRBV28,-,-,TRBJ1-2,CASSSTSYGYTF,TGTGCCAGCAGTTCTACGAGCTACGGCTACACCTTC
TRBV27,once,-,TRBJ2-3,CASSSYSTDTQYF,TGTGCCAGCAGTTCCTACAGCACAGATACGCAGTATTTT
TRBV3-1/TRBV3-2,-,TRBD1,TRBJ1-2,CASSLQGASGYTF,TGTGCCAGCAGCCTTCAGGGGGCGAGTGGCTACACCTTC
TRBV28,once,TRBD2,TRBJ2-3,CASSGLSGSPGDTQYF,TGTGCCAGCAGCGGGCTGAGCGGGAGCCCCGGAGATACGCAGTATTTT
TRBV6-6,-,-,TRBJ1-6,CASSYSAGEGGSPLHF,TGTGCCAGCAGTTACTCGGCAGGGGAAGGAGGTTCACCCCTCCACTTT
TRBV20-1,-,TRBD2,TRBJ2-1,CSASYSSGRANEQFF,TGCAGTGCTAGTTATTCTAGCGGGAGGGCCAATGAGCAGTTCTTC
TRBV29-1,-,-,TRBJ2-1,CSVAYNEQFF,TGCAGCGTTGCTTACAATGAGCAGTTCTTC
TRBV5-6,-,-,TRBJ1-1,CASSPGGRAGTEAFF,TGTGCCAGCAGCCCGGGGGGTAGGGCCGGAACTGAAGCTTTCTTT
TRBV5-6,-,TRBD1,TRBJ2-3,CASSLTGASTDTQYF,TGTGCCAGCAGCTTGACAGGGGCTTCCACAGATACGCAGTATTTT
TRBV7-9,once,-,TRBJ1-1,CASSTPTGANTEAFF,TGTGCCAGCAGCACCCCAACAGGAGCGAACACTGAAGCTTTCTTT
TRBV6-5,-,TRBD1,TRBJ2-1,CASRVDRVKGEQFF,TGTGCCAGCAGGGTAGACAGGGTGAAGGGTGAGCAGTTCTTC
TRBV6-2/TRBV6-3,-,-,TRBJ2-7,CASSYSPGGPSEQYF,TGTGCCAGCAGTTATTCCCCCGGTGGTCCCTCCGAGCAGTACTTC
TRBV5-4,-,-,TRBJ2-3,CASSPGRTDTQYF,TGTGCCAGCAGCCCGGGACGCACAGATACGCAGTATTTT
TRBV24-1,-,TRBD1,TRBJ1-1,CATSDLNTGAEAFF,TGTGCCACCAGTGATTTAAACACAGGGGCTGAAGCTTTCTTT
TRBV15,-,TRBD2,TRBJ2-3,CATSRALAGGPDTQYF,TGTGCCACCAGCAGAGCCTTAGCGGGGGGGCCGGATACGCAGTATTTT
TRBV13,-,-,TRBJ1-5,CASSLGAGNQPQHF,TGTGCCAGCAGCTTAGGGGCAGGGAATCAGCCCCAGCATTTT
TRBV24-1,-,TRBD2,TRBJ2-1,CATSDLSGSGYNEQFF,TGTGCCACCAGTGACCTTAGCGGGAGTGGCTACAATGAGCAGTTCTTC
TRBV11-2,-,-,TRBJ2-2,CASTKRGGAGELFF,TGTGCCAGCACCAAAAGGGGGGGAGCCGGGGAGCTGTTTTTT
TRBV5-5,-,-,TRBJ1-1,CASSLAPGSPEAFF,TGTGCCAGCAGCTTGGCCCCGGGGAGCCCTGAAGCTTTCTTT
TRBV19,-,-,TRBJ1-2,CASKNKGPGAINYGYTF,TGTGCCAGTAAGAATAAGGGGCCAGGCGCGATTAACTATGGCTACACCTTC
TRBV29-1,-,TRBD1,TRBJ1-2,CSDRTGRDGYTF,TGCAGCGACCGGACAGGGCGAGACGGCTACACCTTC
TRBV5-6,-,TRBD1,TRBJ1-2,CASSLQGTGGYYGYTF,TGTGCCAGCAGCCTGCAGGGGACAGGGGGGTACTATGGCTACACCTTC